This T cell receptor (beta chain) stems from a study of OX40 agonist ivuxolimab in advanced cancers. With regard to the full study: Ivuxolimab, which targeted the costimulatory receptor OX40 (CD134), was an agonistic, fully human IgG2 monoclonal antibody. Intravenous ivuxolimab was administered to patients every 2 weeks at six dose levels: 0.01, 0.1, 0.3, 1.5, 3 and 10 mg/kg. Prior anti-PD-1, anti-PD-L1 or anti-CTLA-4 therapy was permitted, and checkpoint inhibitors had been received by around 40% of dose-escalation patients. Of the roughly 50 dose-escalation patients, hepatocellular carcinoma was present in approximately 20, melanoma in some 15, renal cell carcinoma in 9 and head and neck cancer in 9. In the dose-escalation cohort, 75% to 90% of patients were male, and the mean age was around 60 years with a range of roughly 23 to 79. Peripheral TCRbeta sequencing aimed to test whether ivuxolimab altered TCR sequence diversity and caused clonal T-cell expansion. Partial responses occurred in three dose-escalation patients, of whom one had hepatocellular carcinoma and two had cutaneous melanoma. The paper covers the monotherapy dose-escalation part of the phase I ivuxolimab trial, which included N of about 50 patients.

To sequence the TCRbeta CDR3 region, genomic DNA was isolated from the sorted cells. The immunoSEQ Assay was used for sequencing of TCRbeta CDR3 regions. The clones in this table, taken by TCRdb from immuneACCESS, are in-frame only. Not every clone is retained; where verified, under half of the shortfall comes from an unresolved V gene, and the cause of the rest is unknown. The sample table contains roughly 40,000 clones; only one count was recorded for roughly four fifths of them. The leading ten clones occupy 2% to 3% of the sample. The trial excluded patients who had a history of autoimmune disease or were on systemic immunosuppression. Peripheral blood for TCR sequencing was collected from all dose cohorts at baseline, on cycle 4 day 1, and on cycle 7 day 1. The samples were taken from a phase I, first-in-human, multicenter, open-label dose-escalation trial of ivuxolimab. The trial enrolled adults with locally advanced or metastatic head and neck squamous cell, hepatocellular, melanoma or renal cell carcinoma. Before TCR sequencing, CD4+ and CD8+ T cells were separately sorted from peripheral blood.

With regard to this clone: The clone's antigen remains unknown. No much larger clone exists at a distance of one base, and base qualities are not known. Other DNA sequences in this sample translate to the same CDR3.

General conclusions and limits of the study: In the 0.1-3.0 mg/kg groups, partial responders were among the patients with the lowest normalized peripheral clonal expansion, particularly in CD8+ T cells. Low levels of normalized T-cell clonal expansion were also seen in some nonresponding patients. At doses of 0.1 to 3.0 mg/kg, clonal expansion of both CD4+ and CD8+ T cells in blood was seen between baseline and week 6. After ivuxolimab, more expanded clones were found on average in CD8+ T cells than in CD4+ T cells. The antigen specificity of the clonally expanded peripheral T cells was not determined.

The sequence came from an adult with an advanced solid tumor such as melanoma, head and neck, liver or kidney cancer. The sample here was CD4+ or CD8+ T cells sorted from blood, taken in a trial of the OX40 agonist ivuxolimab.

CDR3 region: CASSSTTDTQYF. The DNA sequence is given as TGTGCCAGCAGCTCTACCACAGATACGCAGTATTTT. Recombination linked TRBV7-9 to TRBJ2-3; the D gene assignment is ambiguous. V gives up 4 bases and J gives up 2 bases, and the segment between their germline ends measures 4 bases. CDR1 and CDR2 are read off the germline V gene (reference sequence) as SEHNR and FQNEAQ. Reading from cysteine to phenylalanine, the CDR3 counts 12 amino acids. The only DNA kept is the CDR3, 36 bases in frame from the first base.